This record concerns one T cell receptor beta chain sequence. Its target antigen remains unknown. The record has no base qualities; no much larger clone is one base away. TCRbeta CDR3 regions were amplified from genomic DNA using the immunoSEQ Assay, a bias-controlled multiplex PCR. Concerning the study's data processing: Within the assay, amplification of reference gene primers was used to estimate how many nucleated cells each sample contained. Sequence reads were collapsed and filtered to measure the absolute abundance of every unique TCRbeta CDR3 rearrangement. For each sample, productive Simpson clonality was calculated as the square root of Simpson's diversity index over productive rearrangements. TCRdb holds this immuneACCESS table with in-frame rearrangements only. Some clones are missing; in checked studies, unresolved V genes explain under half, and the rest has no known cause. That table is the source of V, J and clone size, and D and trimming were worked out from the DNA. The sample table holds a few hundred thousand clones, of which 70% to 85% were seen once. The ten most abundant clones make up about 2% of the sample.

Another Seattle source contributed samples from volunteer blood donors who had recovered from COVID-19. The collaborating institutions used their own protocols to collect whole blood in K2EDTA tubes. For TCRbeta analysis, collaborators shipped samples in one of three forms: frozen whole blood, isolated PBMCs, or DNA extracted from either of those sample types. This sample was taken from a study of blood T cell repertoires in COVID-19 (dated by TCRdb to the early 2020s). Regarding the study in general: The collaborator samples originated in the United States, Italy and Spain and spanned the acute and convalescent phases of COVID-19. The material from the prospective study consisted of cDNA or gDNA derived from T cells, B-cell-depleted T cells, or PBMCs. A freely available public database, intended as a resource for researchers studying the immune response to SARS-CoV-2, is where the repertoires were released. Where available, HLA class I and class II types were taken from metadata supplied by the sample provider and were not determined by assay-based typing. Deeply sampled blood TCRbeta repertoires from subjects exposed to, actively infected with, or recovered from COVID-19 were included in the dataset. Samples came from the ongoing ImmuneRACE study (first 160 participants) plus 1,254 subjects from 6 global collaborators. The sample metadata nearly always contained a de-identified subject ID, COVID-19 status, age in years and sex.

Counted from cysteine to phenylalanine, this CDR3 has 16 amino acids. Kept here is only the CDR3 DNA, which spans 48 bases and is read in frame from base 1. Points the paper makes about the study in general: The quantity of clinical and demographic metadata differed by source and by participant and was supplied without curation.

The rearrangement joined TRBV12-2 to TRBJ1-5; the table's D gene call, TRBD1, was not cross checked with the DNA. TRBV12-2 is termed a pseudogene. The clonotype was recovered from a man between 40 and 49 years old who had recovered from COVID-19. Sequenced: peripheral blood. For the CDR3, the sequence is CASRLEAGESNQPQHF. The sequenced DNA is TGTGCAAGTCGCTTAGAGGCAGGTGAAAGCAATCAGCCCCAGCATTTT.